Each of the 19 T cell receptor beta chains below was sequenced from the same sample in a study of Ad26.COV2.S vaccination and SARS-CoV-2 variants. Only in-frame clones appear in the TCRdb table, and some are missing; sequencing was by immunoSEQ multiplex PCR. This table has about 180,000 clones, 87% appearing once. Sample: peripheral blood, taken after recovery from COVID-19. Every receptor here comes from a human donor who had recovered from COVID-19.

The chain links TRBV7-2 to TRBJ1-3; D call uncertain. The CDR3 spans 17 residues. Trimming took off 1 base at V and 1 base at J, with 14 bases between the two ends. The germline V gene encodes CDR1 SGHTA and CDR2 FQGNSA. DNA of the CDR3: TGTGCCAGCAGCTTAGGGGCTGGGGTTAGGTCTGGAAACACCATATATTTT. Translating it yields CASSLGAGVRSGNTIYF.

The CDR3 coding sequence is TGTGCCAGCAGCCAGGCGGTAGCGGGAGGGCTCTACGAGCAGTACTTC. Protein: CASSQAVAGGLYEQYF. J is TRBJ2-7 and V is TRBV3-1 (or the pseudogene TRBV3-2); 11 bases map to TRBD2. Losses at the gene ends were 3 bases for V and 3 bases for J; bases not matched to a gene: 7. CDR1 is LGHDT and CDR2 is YNNKEL in the germline V gene (reference sequence). This CDR3 has 16 amino acids.

This chain links TRBV28 with TRBJ1-3; D uncertain. V gave up 2 bases and J gave up 4 bases, with 9 bases separating them. This CDR3 spans 14 amino acids. Germline V gene sequence: CDR1 MDHEN, CDR2 SYDVKM. CDR3 sequence: CASSLQDWGNTIYF. The CDR3 coding sequence is TGTGCCAGCAGTTTACAGGACTGGGGAAACACCATATATTTT. Combining the CDR3 with reference TRBV28 and TRBJ1-3 gives the whole variable domain DVKVTQSSRYLVKRTGEKVFLECVQDMDHENMFWYRQDPGLGLRLIYFSYDVKMKEKGDIPEGYSVSREKKERFSLILESASTNQTSMYLCASSLQDWGNTIYFGEGSWLTVV.

V is TRBV28 and J is TRBJ1-3, with no clear D. The CDR3 has 13 residues. V was shortened by 6 bases and J by 0 bases, with 6 bases between the two germline ends. CDR1 MDHEN and CDR2 SYDVKM come from the germline V gene. CDR3 loop: CASRLFSGNTIYF. The DNA of the CDR3 is TGTGCCAGCAGACTGTTCTCTGGAAACACCATATATTTT. Filled out from reference TRBV28 and TRBJ1-3, the complete variable domain reads DVKVTQSSRYLVKRTGEKVFLECVQDMDHENMFWYRQDPGLGLRLIYFSYDVKMKEKGDIPEGYSVSREKKERFSLILESASTNQTSMYLCASRLFSGNTIYFGEGSWLTVV.

The CDR3 loop reads CASSLQGTKGGYTF. In DNA form, the CDR3 reads TGTGCCAGCTCCCTTCAAGGGACAAAGGGGGGCTACACCTTC. The genes are TRBV18 and TRBJ1-2, with D possibly being TRBD1 (6 bases). Germline values: CDR1 KGHSH, CDR2 LQKENI. The ends were cut back, 6 bases at V and 8 bases at J, with 19 bases in the middle. The CDR3 is made up of 14 amino acids.

V and J are TRBV30 and TRBJ2-3; 13 bases align to TRBD2. Germline CDR1 is GTSNPN and CDR2 is SVGIG (reference sequence). This CDR3 region has 16 residues. V lost 2 bases and J lost 2; bases outside the gene matches: 4. CDR3 bases: TGTGCCTGGAGTCAGGGACTAGCGGGGAACACAGATACGCAGTATTTT. Its translation is CAWSQGLAGNTDTQYF.

This clone showed up just once. The V gene is TRBV5-1, the J gene TRBJ1-2; 7 bases match TRBD1. The CDR3 consists of 15 residues. Unmatched junction bases numbered 9, after V lost 3 bases and J lost 4 bases. Germline loops: CDR1 SGHRS, CDR2 YFSETQ. The CDR3 reads CASSSGQSLTYGYTF. CDR3 in DNA: TGCGCCAGCAGCTCGGGACAGTCGTTGACCTATGGCTACACCTTC.

As to this clone: Germline and junction disagree at one end, which may indicate a read error. The J gene is TRBJ2-1, the V gene TRBV4-2; 12 bases are a match to TRBD2. This CDR3 comprises 24 residues. Germline CDR1 reads LGHNA; CDR2 reads YNFKEQ. In nucleotides, the CDR3 is TGTGCCAGCACCCAACAATACCGGACTAGCGGGGCTCTAGGGCCTCTACGGGGAGACAATGAGCAGTTCTTC. Translating gives CASTQQYRTSGALGPLRGDNEQFF.

This chain links TRBV6-6 with TRBJ1-2; D is possibly TRBD1 (5 bases). There are 15 residues in the CDR3. V shed 8 bases and J shed 0 bases, with 16 bases lying between them. Germline V gives CDR1 MNHNY, CDR2 SVGAGI (reference sequence). The chain's CDR3 is CASSEMTVTNYGYTF. The CDR3 region has the DNA TGTGCCAGCTCCGAAATGACAGTAACTAACTATGGCTACACCTTC.

The chain couples TRBV18 to TRBJ1-2; D not certain. This CDR3 contains 16 residues. Germline CDR1 reads KGHSH; CDR2 reads LQKENI. Trimming took 1 base from V and 0 from J, leaving 12 bases between them. The CDR3 DNA is TGTGCCAGCTCACCACTCCCGGACTCAGCTAACTATGGCTACACCTTC. Protein product: CASSPLPDSANYGYTF.

This chain links TRBV11-2 with TRBJ2-5; D unclear. The germline V gene has CDR1 SGHAT and CDR2 FQNNGV. The CDR3 covers 12 residues. The ends were cut back, 8 bases at V and 0 bases at J, with 7 bases in the middle. CDR3 region: CASCDHQETQYF. CDR3 nucleotide sequence: TGTGCCAGCTGTGACCACCAAGAGACCCAGTACTTC.

The chain joins TRBV11-2 to TRBJ2-1; 12 bases are shared with TRBD2. This CDR3 contains 17 residues. In germline, CDR1 is SGHAT, CDR2 FQNNGV. V gave up 4 bases and J gave up 7 bases; unmatched junction bases: 11. The DNA for the CDR3 is TGTGCCAGCAGCTCATACCCTAGCGGGGGGGCGAAAAATGAGCAGTTCTTC. It encodes CASSSYPSGGAKNEQFF.

V gene TRBV7-6 combines with J gene TRBJ2-5, with 14 bases identical to TRBD2. The length of the CDR3 is 15 residues. Germline CDR1 is SGHVS and CDR2 is FNYEAQ. Germline trimming cut 7 bases from V and 2 bases from J; bases unmatched to any gene: 3. The CDR3 sequence is CASTGTSGRQETQYF. The DNA for the CDR3 is TGTGCCAGCACCGGGACTAGCGGGAGACAAGAGACCCAGTACTTC.

V is TRBV19 and J is TRBJ1-6; D is unresolved. The germline V gene encodes CDR1 LNHDA and CDR2 SQIVND (reference sequence). This CDR3 has 15 residues. Between the trimmed V and J ends, which lost 3 bases and 8 bases, there was a span of 14 bases. CDR3 region: CASSITAGPDSPLHF. The CDR3 nucleotides read TGTGCCAGTAGTATTACCGCAGGCCCTGATTCACCCCTCCACTTT.

V gene TRBV6-5 combines with J gene TRBJ1-3; D may be TRBD1 (5 bases). The CDR3 runs to 13 residues. Germline V gene lookup returns CDR1 MNHEY and CDR2 SVGAGI. The V end lost 7 bases, the J end lost 2 bases, and 9 bases lay between the germline ends. The CDR3 DNA sequence: TGTGCCAGCACCCAGGGACCTGGAAACACCATATATTTT. Protein product: CASTQGPGNTIYF.

The rearrangement uses TRBV3-1 (or the pseudogene TRBV3-2) and TRBJ2-4; 7 bases agree with TRBD1. Germline CDR1 is LGHDT and CDR2 is YNNKEL (reference sequence). This CDR3 spans 16 amino acids. Trimming cost V 8 bases and J 3 bases; bases outside gene matches: 13. The CDR3 nucleotides are TGTGCCAGCGCGGTTAAGGGGGCTGGAGGCAAAAACATTCAGTACTTC. Translating it yields CASAVKGAGGKNIQYF.

This clone showed up just a few times. The J gene is TRBJ2-1, the V gene TRBV6-4; D uncertain. Germline values: CDR1 MRHNA, CDR2 SNTAGT. V dropped 0 bases and J dropped 2 bases, with 5 bases sitting between them. This CDR3 has 14 residues. In DNA, the CDR3 is TGTGCCAGCAGTGACTCGACGACCTACAATGAGCAGTTCTTC. This sequence encodes CASSDSTTYNEQFF.

The genes are TRBV5-4 and TRBJ1-2, with TRBD1 identical over 9 bases. V gave up 2 bases and J gave up 7 bases; unmatched junction bases: 6. Germline CDR1 is SGHNT and CDR2 is YYREEE (reference sequence). There are 14 residues in the CDR3. CDR3 sequence reads: CASSFFETGGGYTF. The CDR3 DNA follows: TGTGCCAGCAGCTTTTTTGAGACAGGGGGTGGCTACACCTTC.

This chain joins TRBV3-1 (or the pseudogene TRBV3-2) and TRBJ1-1; D gene uncertain. V lost 0 bases, J lost 3 bases, and 11 bases lay in between. CDR1 LGHDT and CDR2 YNNKEL come from the germline V gene (reference sequence). The CDR3 extends over 15 amino acids. CDR3 sequence: CASSQDEGIDTEAFF. Here the CDR3 DNA reads TGTGCCAGCAGCCAAGATGAAGGGATAGACACTGAAGCTTTCTTT.